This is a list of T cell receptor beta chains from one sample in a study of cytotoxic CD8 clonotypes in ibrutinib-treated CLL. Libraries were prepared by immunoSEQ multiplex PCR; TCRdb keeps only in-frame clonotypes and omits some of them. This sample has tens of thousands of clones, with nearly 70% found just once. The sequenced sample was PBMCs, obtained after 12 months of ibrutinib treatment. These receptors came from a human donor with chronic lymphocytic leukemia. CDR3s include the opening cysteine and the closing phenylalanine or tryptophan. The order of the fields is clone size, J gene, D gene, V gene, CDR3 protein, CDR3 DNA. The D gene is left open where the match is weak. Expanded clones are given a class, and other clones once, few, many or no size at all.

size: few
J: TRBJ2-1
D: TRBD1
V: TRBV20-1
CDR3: CSAGQYNEQFF
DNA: TGCAGTGCGGGACAGTACAATGAGCAGTTCTTC

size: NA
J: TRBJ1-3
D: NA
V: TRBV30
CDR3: CAWYSQSTGNTIYF
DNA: TGTGCCTGGTACAGTCAATCCACGGGAAACACCATATATTTT

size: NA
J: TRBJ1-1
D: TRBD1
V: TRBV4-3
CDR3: CASSLVRRGQGVEAFF
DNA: TGCGCCAGCAGTCTCGTCCGGCGGGGACAGGGAGTTGAAGCTTTCTTT

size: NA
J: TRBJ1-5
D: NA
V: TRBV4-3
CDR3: CASSQGGNSNQPQHF
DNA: TGCGCCAGCAGCCAAGGTGGGAATAGCAATCAGCCCCAGCATTTT

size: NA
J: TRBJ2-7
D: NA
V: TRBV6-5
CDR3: CATTRRGEQYF
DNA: TGTGCCACCACGCGCCGGGGGGAGCAGTACTTC

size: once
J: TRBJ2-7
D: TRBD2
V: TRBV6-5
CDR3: CASRPAGDLYEQYF
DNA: TGTGCCAGCAGGCCAGCGGGAGACTTATACGAGCAGTACTTC

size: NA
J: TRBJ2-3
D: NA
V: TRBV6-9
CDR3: CASSYGILPTDTQYF
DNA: TGTGCCAGCAGTTACGGTATCCTCCCCACAGATACGCAGTATTTT

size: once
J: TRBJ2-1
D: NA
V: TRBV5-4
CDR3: CASSSKGVDEQFF
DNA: TGTGCCAGCAGCTCGAAGGGTGTTGATGAGCAGTTCTTC

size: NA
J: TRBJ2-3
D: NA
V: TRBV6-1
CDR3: CASSAGNTQYF
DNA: TGTGCCAGCAGTGCGGGGAATACGCAGTATTTT

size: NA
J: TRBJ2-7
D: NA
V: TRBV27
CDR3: CASSLSMWNEQYF
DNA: TGTGCCAGCAGTTTATCTATGTGGAACGAGCAGTACTTC

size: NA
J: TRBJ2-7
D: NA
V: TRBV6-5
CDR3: CASRYQAGAYEQYF
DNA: TGTGCCAGCAGGTACCAGGCAGGCGCCTACGAGCAGTACTTC

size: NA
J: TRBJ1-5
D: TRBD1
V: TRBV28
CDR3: CASSLRTGNNQPQHF
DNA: TGTGCCAGCAGTTTACGGACAGGGAACAATCAGCCCCAGCATTTT

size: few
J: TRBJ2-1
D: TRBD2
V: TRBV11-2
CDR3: CASSLDLSREGFF
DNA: TGTGCCAGCAGCTTAGATTTGTCCAGGGAGGGGTTCTTC

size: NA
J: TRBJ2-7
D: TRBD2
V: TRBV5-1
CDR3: CASSLGLGTSARYEQYF
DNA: TGCGCCAGCAGCTTGGGGTTGGGGACTAGCGCGCGCTACGAGCAGTACTTC

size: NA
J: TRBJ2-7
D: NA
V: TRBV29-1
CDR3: CSVEEYGEQYF
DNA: TGCAGCGTTGAAGAATATGGCGAGCAGTACTTC

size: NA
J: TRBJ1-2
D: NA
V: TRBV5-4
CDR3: CASSLPPPGVGYTF
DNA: TGTGCCAGCAGCTTACCGCCCCCAGGGGTTGGCTACACCTTC

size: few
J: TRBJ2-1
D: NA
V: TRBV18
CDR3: CASSEGQNNEQFF
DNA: TGTGCCAGCTCGGAGGGACAGAACAATGAGCAGTTCTTC

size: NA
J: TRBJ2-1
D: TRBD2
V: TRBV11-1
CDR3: CASTTRLAGIRPHEQFF
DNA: TGTGCCAGCACGACCCGTCTAGCGGGAATCCGCCCCCATGAGCAGTTCTTC

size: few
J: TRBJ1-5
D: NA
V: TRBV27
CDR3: CASSYQRGQPQHF
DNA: TGTGCCAGCAGTTACCAGAGGGGGCAGCCCCAGCATTTT

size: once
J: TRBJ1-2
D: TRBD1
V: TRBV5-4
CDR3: CASSLESTGDYGYTF
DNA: TGTGCCAGCAGCTTGGAGTCGACAGGGGACTATGGCTACACCTTC

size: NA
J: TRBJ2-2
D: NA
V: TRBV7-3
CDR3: CASSLLGNTGELFF
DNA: TGTGCCAGCAGCTTACTAGGGAACACCGGGGAGCTGTTTTTT

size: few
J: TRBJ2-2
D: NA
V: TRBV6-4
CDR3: CASSEDNTGELFF
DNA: TGTGCCAGCAGTGAAGATAACACCGGGGAGCTGTTTTTT

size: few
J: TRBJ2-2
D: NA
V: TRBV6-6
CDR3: CASGPTRPGELFF
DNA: TGTGCCAGCGGCCCGACTAGACCCGGGGAGCTGTTTTTT

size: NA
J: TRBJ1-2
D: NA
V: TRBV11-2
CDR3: CASSSPRQIYGYTF
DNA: TGTGCCAGCAGTTCACCCCGTCAGATTTATGGCTACACCTTC

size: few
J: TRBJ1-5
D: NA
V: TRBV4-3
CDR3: CASSQERMRDQPQHF
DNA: TGCGCCAGCAGCCAAGAGAGGATGCGCGATCAGCCCCAGCATTTT

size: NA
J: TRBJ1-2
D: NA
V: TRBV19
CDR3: CASSMTELANYGYTF
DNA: TGTGCCAGTAGTATGACAGAGCTAGCTAACTATGGCTACACCTTC

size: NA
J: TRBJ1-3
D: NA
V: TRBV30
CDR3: CAFYQPLSGNTIYF
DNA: TGTGCCTTCTACCAGCCTCTCTCTGGAAACACCATATATTTT

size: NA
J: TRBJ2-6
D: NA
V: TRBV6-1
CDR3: CASSGGFGGANVLTF
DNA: TGTGCCAGCAGTGGAGGGTTCGGTGGGGCCAACGTCCTGACTTTC

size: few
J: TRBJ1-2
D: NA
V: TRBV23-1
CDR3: CASSQHEGGYTF
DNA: TGCGCCAGCAGTCAGCATGAGGGTGGCTACACCTTC

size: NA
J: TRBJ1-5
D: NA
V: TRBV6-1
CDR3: CASREHRGVGPQHF
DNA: TGTGCCAGCAGAGAACACCGTGGGGTTGGACCCCAGCATTTT

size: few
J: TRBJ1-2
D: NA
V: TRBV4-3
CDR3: CASSQNRDPYGYTF
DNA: TGCGCCAGCAGCCAAAACCGGGACCCCTATGGCTACACCTTC

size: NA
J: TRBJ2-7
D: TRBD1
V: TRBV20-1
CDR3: CSAPTGGEQYF
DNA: TGCAGTGCCCCGACAGGGGGCGAGCAGTACTTC

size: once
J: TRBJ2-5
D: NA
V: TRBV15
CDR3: CATSTERGFRAAQYF
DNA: TGTGCCACCAGCACGGAAAGGGGCTTCCGGGCGGCCCAGTACTTC

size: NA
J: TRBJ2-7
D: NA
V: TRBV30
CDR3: CAWSINTGSRSYEQYF
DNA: TGTGCCTGGAGTATAAATACAGGGTCTCGGTCCTACGAGCAGTACTTC